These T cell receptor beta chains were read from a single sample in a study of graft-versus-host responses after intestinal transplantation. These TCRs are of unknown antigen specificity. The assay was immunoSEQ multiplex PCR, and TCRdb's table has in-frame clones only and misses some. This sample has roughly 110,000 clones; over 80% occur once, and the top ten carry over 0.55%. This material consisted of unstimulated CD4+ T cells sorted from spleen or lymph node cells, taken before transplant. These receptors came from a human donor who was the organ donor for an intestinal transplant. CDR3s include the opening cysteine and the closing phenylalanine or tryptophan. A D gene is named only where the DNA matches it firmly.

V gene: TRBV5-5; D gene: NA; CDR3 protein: CASSFGGAHNEQFF
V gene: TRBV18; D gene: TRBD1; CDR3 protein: CASSRDRNTEAFF
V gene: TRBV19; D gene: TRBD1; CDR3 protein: CASSISRGNNSPLHF
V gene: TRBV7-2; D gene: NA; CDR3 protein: CASSSRTQNTQYF
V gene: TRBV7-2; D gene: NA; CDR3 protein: CASSSEEIGKLFF
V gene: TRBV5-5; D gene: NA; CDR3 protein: CASSSSYEQYF
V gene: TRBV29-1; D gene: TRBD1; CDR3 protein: CSVDRGQGGYEQYF
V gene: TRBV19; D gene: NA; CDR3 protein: CASRGSSGNTIYF
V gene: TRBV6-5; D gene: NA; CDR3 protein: CASMDMGTGANVLTF
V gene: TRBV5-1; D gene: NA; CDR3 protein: CASSLRGGAETQYF
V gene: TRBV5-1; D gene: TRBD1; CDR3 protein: CASSWDRGREQYF
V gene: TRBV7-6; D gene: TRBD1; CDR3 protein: CASSLAPDRSYEQYF
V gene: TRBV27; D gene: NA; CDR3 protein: CASSLGRFYGYTF
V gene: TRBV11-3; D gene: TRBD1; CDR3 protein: CASSPKQGRYTEAFF
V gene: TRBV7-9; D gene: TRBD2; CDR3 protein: CASSPIPPLLAGAEQFF
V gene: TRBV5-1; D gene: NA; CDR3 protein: CASSLEGFDNEQFF
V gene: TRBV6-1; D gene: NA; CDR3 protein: CASRQGYEQYF
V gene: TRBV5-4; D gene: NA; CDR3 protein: CASSPGSYEQYF
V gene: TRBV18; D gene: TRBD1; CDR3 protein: CASSGQGALGSAFF
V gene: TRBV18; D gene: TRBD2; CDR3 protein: CASPPTSGSYNEQFF
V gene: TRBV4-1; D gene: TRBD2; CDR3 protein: CASSRATPGGDTQYF
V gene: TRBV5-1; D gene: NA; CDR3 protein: CASSLRNTGELFF
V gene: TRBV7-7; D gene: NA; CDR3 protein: CASSLSQASNEQFF
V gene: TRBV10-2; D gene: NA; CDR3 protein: CASSESKGPRDQPQHF
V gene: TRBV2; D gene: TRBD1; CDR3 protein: CASSGDRGFEQYF
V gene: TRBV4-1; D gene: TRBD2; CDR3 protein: CASSQVIRRGFTDTQYF
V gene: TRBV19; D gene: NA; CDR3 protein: CASSSGAGEAFF
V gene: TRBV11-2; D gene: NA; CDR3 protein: CASSRADRLFGTTTF
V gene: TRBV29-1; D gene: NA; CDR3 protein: CSVAGFRETQYF
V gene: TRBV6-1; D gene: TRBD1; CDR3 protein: CASREPRQGLTRSTEAFF
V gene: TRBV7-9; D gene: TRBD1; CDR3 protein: CASSLTGVETQYF
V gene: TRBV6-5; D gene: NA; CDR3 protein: CASGHQETQYF
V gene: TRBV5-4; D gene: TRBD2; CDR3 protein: CASSPGTSGRAGEQYF
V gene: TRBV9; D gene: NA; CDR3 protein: CASSPGRGWTDTQYF
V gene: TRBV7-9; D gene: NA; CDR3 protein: CASSADISGNTIYF
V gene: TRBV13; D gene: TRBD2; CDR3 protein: CASSLGTSGTRPSYEQYF
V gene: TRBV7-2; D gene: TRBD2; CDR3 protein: CASSTRLAGGDTQYF
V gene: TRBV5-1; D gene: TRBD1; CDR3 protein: CASSYQGAREREQYF
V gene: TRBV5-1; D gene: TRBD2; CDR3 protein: CASRLAGGPPDTQYF
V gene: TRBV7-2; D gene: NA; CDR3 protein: CASGGDLGRKQYF
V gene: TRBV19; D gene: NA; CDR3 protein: CASSNRVGYTF
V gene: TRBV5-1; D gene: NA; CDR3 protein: CASSLVITDNTEAFF
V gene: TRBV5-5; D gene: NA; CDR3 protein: CASSPPVQETQYF
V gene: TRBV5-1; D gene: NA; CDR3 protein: CASSLREDNTYSYEQYF
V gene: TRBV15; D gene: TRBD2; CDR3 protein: CATSRERWGTSGEEGIQYF
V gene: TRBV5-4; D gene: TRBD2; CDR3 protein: CASGVSWTSGYNEQFF
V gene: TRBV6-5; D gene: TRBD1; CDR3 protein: CASSYDRAWSPLHF
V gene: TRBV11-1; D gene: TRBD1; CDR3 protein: CASSFTGTGGAGANVLTF
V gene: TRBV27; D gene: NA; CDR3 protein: CASSLRGVESSPLHF
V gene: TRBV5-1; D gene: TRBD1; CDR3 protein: CASSSSGTGNTEAFF
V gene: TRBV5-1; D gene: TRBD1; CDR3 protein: CASSLVGDRVNEQFF
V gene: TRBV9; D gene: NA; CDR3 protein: CASSPGTDTQYF
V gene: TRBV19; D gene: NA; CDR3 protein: CASSMFKGTLFGYTF
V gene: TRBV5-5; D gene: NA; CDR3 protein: CASSLTGNSNQPQHF
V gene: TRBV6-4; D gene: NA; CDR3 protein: CASSVTENTEAFF